Below are 28 T cell receptor beta chains sequenced from a single sample in a study of regulatory T cells in long-lasting Graves disease. HTBI primers from iRepertoire and Arm-PCR of CDR3 regions yielded the TCR beta libraries. From the multiplex PCR reads, TCRdb called clonotypes with MiXCR, one entry per CDR3 protein. Here the sample spans about 620,000 distinct CDR3 sequences, roughly 16% being singletons. Time point denoted: newly diagnosed GD, antithyroid drugs for less than 3 months. Preparation of the TCR library used RNA extracted from PBMCs. Another study also made use of these data, one on T cells in Graves' hyperthyroidism and ophthalmopathy.

The sample was peripheral blood mononuclear cells (PBMCs), taken at new diagnosis, from a patient treated with antithyroid drugs. The receptors were sampled from a woman younger than 45 with Graves disease.

The rearrangement joins TRBV5-8 to TRBJ1-6; 7 bases align to TRBD1. Germline assignment: CDR1 SGHTS and CDR2 YDEGEE. The CDR3 covers 15 residues. Trimming cost V 4 bases and J 11 bases; bases outside gene matches: 12. The CDR3 region is CASSPGDSRSTPLHF. The CDR3 DNA follows: TGTGCCAGCAGCCCGGGGGACAGCCGGAGTACACCCCTCCACTTT.

This clonotype was counted ten times or more. The V call is TRBV28, the J call TRBJ1-1; D is possibly TRBD1 (5 bases). V lost 7 bases to trimming and J lost 3 bases, with 18 bases between them. Germline-derived CDR1 and CDR2 are MDHEN and SYDVKM. This CDR3 has 15 residues. Written as DNA, the CDR3 is TGTGCCAGCACCATAGGCGGGGCGTTGGACACTGAAGCTTTCTTT. It encodes CASTIGGALDTEAFF.

To note about this clonotype: It may be a read error: a sequence one base away is much more abundant. This chain links TRBV7-2 with TRBJ2-1; 7 bases align to TRBD2. This CDR3 comprises 12 residues. Germline V CDR1 and CDR2: SGHTA, FQGNSA. Trimming at V came to 6 bases and at J to 10 bases, leaving 6 bases not matched to a gene. CDR3 DNA sequence: TGTACCAGCAGTGAGACGGGAGGAGAGCAGTTCTTC. Translated: CTSSETGGEQFF.

This clonotype was observed at least ten times. The chain couples TRBV28 to TRBJ1-3; D not resolved. V gave up 0 bases and J gave up 7 bases, with 4 bases separating them. Germline V CDR1 and CDR2: MDHEN, SYDVKM. The CDR3 extends over 12 amino acids. The CDR3 nucleotides read TGTGCCAGCAGTTTATGGGGGAACACCATATATTTT. As protein: CASSLWGNTIYF. The full variable domain, in which reference TRBV28 and TRBJ1-3 provide the parts outside the CDR3, is DVKVTQSSRYLVKRTGEKVFLECVQDMDHENMFWYRQDPGLGLRLIYFSYDVKMKEKGDIPEGYSVSREKKERFSLILESASTNQTSMYLCASSLWGNTIYFGEGSWLTVV.

This clonotype occurred a few times. The genes are TRBV5-6 and TRBJ2-7; D may correspond to TRBD1 or TRBD2 (5 bases each). Germline CDR1 and CDR2: SGHDT and YYEEEE. The CDR3 sequence is 16 residues long. Trimming took 4 bases from V and 2 from J, leaving 19 bases between them. CDR3 protein: CASSRNEGRQPYEQYF. The CDR3 DNA follows: TGTGCCAGCAGCCGAAACGAAGGGAGACAGCCCTACGAGCAGTACTTC.

This clonotype was picked up many times. This rearrangement joins TRBV5-1 to TRBJ1-6, with unresolved D. Germline V CDR1 and CDR2: SGHRS, YFSETQ. This CDR3 has 14 amino acids. V gave up 0 bases and J gave up 9 bases, with 10 bases separating them. The CDR3 protein is CASSLGQNLSPLHF. CDR3 DNA sequence: TGCGCCAGCAGCTTGGGGCAGAACCTTTCACCCCTCCACTTT. The whole variable domain, remainder taken from reference TRBV5-1 and TRBJ1-6, is KAGVTQTPRYLIKTRGQQVTLSCSPISGHRSVSWYQQTPGQGLQFLFEYFSETQRNKGNFPGRFSGRQFSNSRSEMNVSTLELGDSALYLCASSLGQNLSPLHFGNGTRLTVT.

This clonotype was counted ten times or more. The genes are TRBV2 and TRBJ2-5; D gene unclear. Germline CDR1 reads SNHLY; CDR2 reads FYNNEI. V dropped 2 bases and J dropped 8 bases, with 9 bases sitting between them. The CDR3 sequence is 12 residues long. For the CDR3, the DNA is TGTGCCAGCAGTGAATCGGCCCGTACCCAGTACTTC. This sequence encodes CASSESARTQYF.

This clonotype was seen only a few times. The CDR3 is CASSPGTGDKSDTQYF. The CDR3, as DNA: TGTGCCAGCTCACCAGGGACAGGGGACAAATCAGATACGCAGTATTTT. V gene TRBV18 combines with J gene TRBJ2-3; 10 bases map to TRBD1. Trimming cost V 2 bases and J 4 bases; bases outside gene matches: 6. This CDR3 is 16 amino acids long. CDR1 KGHSH and CDR2 LQKENI come from the germline V gene. Full variable domain (rest looked up from reference TRBV18 and TRBJ2-3): NAGVMQNPRHLVRRRGQEARLRCSPMKGHSHVYWYRQLPEEGLKFMVYLQKENIIDESGMPKERFSAEFPKEGPSILRIQQVVRGDSAAYFCASSPGTGDKSDTQYFGPGTRLTVL.

This clonotype was found a few times. The chain couples TRBV5-1 to TRBJ2-1, with 12 bases fitting TRBD2. Germline V gene data show CDR1 as SGHRS and CDR2 as YFSETQ. The CDR3 runs 15 residues. V gave up 5 bases and J gave up 7 bases; unmatched junction bases: 7. The CDR3 spells CASSTGLAGRNEQFF. Here the CDR3 DNA reads TGCGCCAGCAGTACCGGACTAGCGGGAAGGAATGAGCAGTTCTTC.

This clonotype has more than one count but fewer than ten. The chain has TRBV27 and TRBJ1-2; 7 nucleotides align to TRBD1. The CDR3 runs to 15 residues. V shed 7 bases, J shed 3 bases, and the junction held 11 bases outside the gene matches. Germline CDR1 MNHEY, CDR2 SMNVEV (reference sequence). The CDR3 bases are TGTGCCAGCACCCCGGTCCGACAGGGTCACTATGGCTACACCTTC. Protein: CASTPVRQGHYGYTF.

This clonotype occurred many times. The V gene is TRBV20-1, the J gene TRBJ2-1; D gene unclear. The germline V gene has CDR1 DFQATT and CDR2 SNEGSKA (reference sequence). V was clipped by 3 bases and J by 0 bases, with 9 bases between them. The length of the CDR3 is 14 residues. CDR3 in amino acids: CSARAHRSYNEQFF. Here the CDR3 DNA reads TGCAGTGCTAGGGCCCACCGCTCCTACAATGAGCAGTTCTTC.

This clonotype was seen only a few times. The gene calls are TRBV5-1 and TRBJ2-3; TRBD2 agrees at 9 bases. This CDR3 has 16 residues. Trimming took 4 bases from V and 3 from J; bases not matched to a gene: 9. CDR1 is SGHRS and CDR2 is YFSETQ in the germline V gene. CDR3 residues: CASSVGLAVGTDTQYF. For the CDR3, the DNA is TGCGCCAGCAGCGTGGGACTAGCAGTGGGGACAGATACGCAGTATTTT.

At least ten counts were recorded for this clonotype. The chain carries TRBV12-3 or TRBV12-4 and TRBJ1-2; D might be TRBD1 (5 bases). The length of the CDR3 is 15 residues. Trimming removed 6 bases at V and 4 bases at J, with 18 bases between. The CDR3 sequence: CASRYLPGGTYGYTF. CDR3 nucleotides: TGTGCCAGCAGATACCTACCCGGGGGGACCTATGGCTACACCTTC.

To note about this clonotype: This may come from a read error, since a much larger clone is one base off. For the CDR3, the DNA is TGTGCCAGCAGCTTACCCCAGGGTACTGGAAACACCATATATTTT. This gives the protein CASSLPQGTGNTIYF. V is TRBV7-2 and J is TRBJ1-3, with D perhaps TRBD1 (5 bases). The germline V gene encodes CDR1 SGHTA and CDR2 FQGNSA. The germline V and J ends were trimmed by 2 bases and 2 bases, with 10 bases remaining between them. The CDR3 has 15 amino acids.

This clonotype was detected many times. The chain combines TRBV12-3 or TRBV12-4 with TRBJ1-4, with 8 bases that match TRBD1. V lost 3 bases and J lost 7; bases outside the gene matches: 10. CDR3 size: 16 residues. The CDR3 loop reads CASSFRFGTGGEKLFF. CDR3 in DNA: TGTGCCAGCAGTTTTCGTTTTGGGACAGGAGGTGAAAAACTGTTTTTT.

The sample holds many counts of this clonotype. This sequence joins TRBV28 and TRBJ2-3, with 11 bases lining up with TRBD1. This CDR3 contains 15 residues. Trimming at V came to 6 bases and at J to 6 bases, leaving 8 bases not matched to a gene. Germline V gene sequence: CDR1 MDHEN, CDR2 SYDVKM. CDR3: CASSIAGQGADTQYF. The CDR3 coding sequence is TGTGCCAGCAGCATTGCCGGACAGGGGGCCGATACGCAGTATTTT.

This clonotype was recorded at least ten times. J is TRBJ2-7 and V is TRBV15, with 9 bases aligning to TRBD2. Per the germline V gene, CDR1 is LNHNV and CDR2 is YYDKDF (reference sequence). V dropped 5 bases and J dropped 5; count of bases not matched to a gene: 4. The length of the CDR3 is 13 residues. DNA of the CDR3: TGTGCCACCAGCGGGGGACTAGCAAACGAGCAGTACTTC. This encodes CATSGGLANEQYF.

This clonotype was seen just once. A much larger clone lies one base from this, so it may be a read error. The V call is TRBV6-9, the J call TRBJ1-5; unclear D gene. With 3 bases removed from V and 6 bases from J, the gap between germline ends came to 12 bases. CDR1 is MNHGY and CDR2 is SVAAGI in the germline V gene. The CDR3 length is 14 residues. The CDR3 sequence is CASSYVAKLQPQHF. Written as DNA, the CDR3 is TGTGCCAGCAGTTACGTGGCAAAACTTCAGCCCCAGCATTTT.

This clonotype was observed a handful of times. The rearrangement joins TRBV30 to TRBJ1-2; D gene ambiguous. Trimming removed 4 bases at V and 6 bases at J, with 18 bases between. Germline-derived CDR1 and CDR2 are GTSNPN and SVGIG (reference sequence). This CDR3 has 14 amino acids. CDR3 protein: CAWTPYPGRNGYTF. In nucleotides, the CDR3 is TGTGCCTGGACCCCGTACCCGGGAAGGAATGGCTACACCTTC. The entire variable domain, with the rest obtained from reference TRBV30 and TRBJ1-2, is as follows: SQTIHQWPATLVQPVGSPLSLECTVEGTSNPNLYWYRQAAGRGLQLLFYSVGIGQISSEVPQNLSASRPQDRQFILSSKKLLLSDSGFYLCAWTPYPGRNGYTFGSGTRLTVV.

This clonotype was counted ten times or more. The chain couples TRBV29-1 to TRBJ1-5; weak D call: TRBD1 (5 bases). Trimming shortened V by 5 bases and J by 0 bases, and 17 bases separated the two germline ends. The CDR3 sequence is 16 residues long. The germline gives CDR1 SQVTM, CDR2 ANQGSEA. CDR3 bases: TGCAGCGTTCTAGGGGACGGAACCTATAGCAATCAGCCCCAGCATTTT. Translation gives CSVLGDGTYSNQPQHF.

This clonotype has only a few counts. The chain has TRBV29-1 and TRBJ2-7; no reliable D call. CDR1 is SQVTM and CDR2 is ANQGSEA in the germline V gene. The ends were cut back, 1 base at V and 5 bases at J, with 12 bases in the middle. This CDR3 spans 13 amino acids. The CDR3 region is CSVEGIQLNEQYF. CDR3 nucleotide sequence: TGCAGCGTTGAAGGTATACAGTTGAACGAGCAGTACTTC.

This clonotype was detected only a few times. The chain is built from TRBV7-9 and TRBJ2-6; no clear D. The V gene's germline CDR1 is SEHNR and CDR2 FQNEAQ (reference sequence). There are 16 residues in the CDR3. V lost 5 bases and J lost 4, with 15 bases in between. The CDR3 loop reads CASSTPSGPGANVLTF. CDR3 sequence (DNA): TGTGCCAGCAGCACTCCCTCGGGCCCGGGGGCCAACGTCCTGACTTTC.

This clonotype was detected a few times. The chain carries TRBV5-5 and TRBJ1-1; D is unclear. V dropped 4 bases and J dropped 0 bases, with 13 bases sitting between them. Germline V gives CDR1 SGHKS, CDR2 YYEKEE (reference sequence). The CDR3 is 15 residues long. The CDR3, as DNA: TGTGCCAGCAGCGACCTACAGAAAATGAACACTGAAGCTTTCTTT. It translates to CASSDLQKMNTEAFF.

Regarding this clonotype: Being one base from a much bigger clone, this may be a read error. This chain links TRBV5-1 with TRBJ2-7; 8 bases agree with TRBD1. V shed 0 bases, J shed 6 bases, and the junction held 8 bases outside the gene matches. The CDR3 is made up of 15 amino acids. Germline CDR1 and CDR2: SGHRS and YFSETQ. As DNA, the CDR3 is TGCGCCAGCAGCTTGGGCACGGGACAGGTACGCGAGCAGTACTTC. Translating gives CASSLGTGQVREQYF.

This clonotype was seen a handful of times. The rearrangement links TRBV20-1 to TRBJ2-2; D possibly corresponds to TRBD1 (6 bases). V lost 7 bases, J lost 2 bases, and 11 bases lay in between. Looked up from germline, CDR1 is DFQATT and CDR2 is SNEGSKA (reference sequence). This CDR3 has 13 residues. CDR3 residues: CSVTGTNTGELFF. As DNA, the CDR3 is TGCAGTGTGACGGGGACAAACACCGGGGAGCTGTTTTTT.

Ten or more counts support this clonotype. The V and J genes are TRBV12-3 or TRBV12-4 and TRBJ1-1, with 8 bases matching TRBD1. The V segment lost 3 bases and the J segment 5 bases; nucleotides outside the gene matches: 11. The CDR3 sequence is 16 residues long. The CDR3: CASSFGQGALGTEAFF. CDR3 nucleotides: TGTGCCAGCAGTTTTGGGCAGGGGGCGTTGGGAACTGAAGCTTTCTTT.

The sample holds many counts of this clonotype. CDR3: CASSLNRMSNSPLHF. The CDR3 DNA reads as TGCGCCAGCAGCTTGAACAGGATGTCGAATTCACCCCTCCACTTT. The gene calls are TRBV5-1 and TRBJ1-6, with D possibly being TRBD1 (5 bases). The CDR3 runs to 15 residues. Trimming removed 1 base at V and 7 bases at J, with 12 bases between. Germline CDR1 SGHRS, CDR2 YFSETQ.

This clonotype showed up many times. The chain is built from TRBV7-2 and TRBJ1-1; 10 bases fit TRBD1. V lost 6 bases, J lost 5 bases, and 6 bases stayed unmatched. The germline V gene has CDR1 SGHTA and CDR2 FQGNSA. The CDR3 runs to 14 residues. The chain's CDR3 is CASSFDRGPTEAFF. The CDR3 DNA reads TGTGCCAGCAGTTTCGACAGGGGGCCGACTGAAGCTTTCTTT.